The 7 T cell receptor beta chains given below trace back to one sample, sequenced in a study of blood T cells in healthy people across ages. For the second PCR, which ran for roughly 7 to 11 cycles, a sample-barcoded 5' primer and a J-beta primer mix were used. TCRdb re-called the 5' RACE reads with MiXCR, one entry per CDR3 protein. The top ten hold approximately 21% of the sample, which has about 800,000 distinct CDR3 sequences, 55% to 70% seen once. The sequenced sample consisted of blood. These receptors were obtained from a man aged 30 to 39 in good health.

The chain couples TRBV29-1 to TRBJ2-3; no clear D gene. The CDR3 consists of 13 residues. The V end lost 4 bases, the J end lost 2 bases, and 10 bases lay between the germline ends. CDR1 and CDR2 (germline): SQVTM, ANQGSEA. CDR3 coding DNA: TGCAGCGTTGGGCAGTACTACACAGATACGCAGTATTTT. Translation: CSVGQYYTDTQYF.

This clonotype was counted between two and nine times. This chain connects TRBV20-1 to TRBJ2-4; 7 bases map to TRBD2. Germline CDR1 reads DFQATT; CDR2 reads SNEGSKA (reference sequence). The CDR3 consists of 15 residues. Trimming cost V 3 bases and J 5 bases; bases outside gene matches: 10. This CDR3 reads CSARGGAGDQNIQYF. The CDR3 coding sequence is TGCAGTGCTAGGGGCGGCGCGGGGGATCAAAACATTCAGTACTTC.

Concerning this clonotype: The junction differs from germline at one of its ends, possibly a read error. This chain connects TRBV20-1 to TRBJ1-5; a weak D match, TRBD1 (5 bases). This CDR3 contains 13 residues. Germline CDR1 and CDR2: DFQATT and SNEGSKA (reference sequence). The CDR3: CGASQGGDQPQHF. CDR3 DNA sequence: TGCGGTGCTAGCCAGGGTGGAGATCAGCCCCAGCATTTT.

The CDR3 loop reads CSANIAGGQFF. In DNA, the CDR3 is TGCAGTGCAAACATAGCGGGGGGGCAGTTCTTC. The J gene is TRBJ2-1, the V gene TRBV20-1; 10 bases map to TRBD2. There are 11 residues in the CDR3. Germline trimming cut 6 bases from V and 12 bases from J; bases unmatched to any gene: 5. CDR1 and CDR2 (germline): DFQATT, SNEGSKA (reference sequence).

This clonotype appeared a few times. This sequence joins TRBV15 and TRBJ2-1, with TRBD1 as a possible D gene (6 bases). This CDR3 is 18 amino acids long. V shed 0 bases and J shed 7 bases, with 22 bases lying between them. The germline V gene encodes CDR1 LNHNV and CDR2 YYDKDF (reference sequence). The DNA for the CDR3 is TGTGCCACCAGCAGAGATCTGAATGGCCAGGGGAGTTGGAATGAGCAGTTCTTC. This translates into CATSRDLNGQGSWNEQFF.

This clonotype was found a few times. The chain couples TRBV5-1 to TRBJ2-7; 9 nucleotides align to TRBD2. Germline V gives CDR1 SGHRS, CDR2 YFSETQ. The V segment lost 2 bases and the J segment 6 bases; nucleotides outside the gene matches: 9. This CDR3 spans 15 amino acids. In nucleotides, the CDR3 is TGCGCCAGCAGCTTCACCGGGACTAGCTCGCCCGAGCAGTACTTC. As protein: CASSFTGTSSPEQYF. The variable domain in full, completed from reference TRBV5-1 and TRBJ2-7, reads KAGVTQTPRYLIKTRGQQVTLSCSPISGHRSVSWYQQTPGQGLQFLFEYFSETQRNKGNFPGRFSGRQFSNSRSEMNVSTLELGDSALYLCASSFTGTSSPEQYFGPGTRLTVT.

In its sample, this clonotype was seen a few times. This sequence joins TRBV6-2 or TRBV6-3 and TRBJ1-1; D is perhaps TRBD1 (5 bases). CDR3 size: 13 residues. CDR1 is MNHEY and CDR2 is SVGEGT in the germline V gene. V lost 2 bases and J 5 bases, leaving 9 bases between the germline ends. The CDR3 bases are TGTGCCAGCAGTTACAAGCGGGGGACTGAAGCTTTCTTT. It yields the protein CASSYKRGTEAFF.